Listed below are T cell receptor beta chains from one sample, sequenced in a study of blood T cell repertoires in COVID-19. TCRdb's table, derived via immunoSEQ multiplex PCR, lists solely in-frame clones and lacks some. The data show 400,000 to 550,000 clones, with more than 85% seen just once and 4.3% held by the top ten. Source material: peripheral blood. The receptors stem from a woman aged 30 to 39 with acute or convalescent COVID-19. Each CDR3 is given with its conserved first and last residue. Each record gives: CDR3 protein, CDR3 DNA, V gene, clone size, J gene, D gene. A D gene is named only where the DNA matches it firmly. Clone size is not always given. Where it is, it says once, few, many or a class for expanded clones.

CASSQTGSTHQPQHF	TGCGCCAGCAGCCAGACAGGGTCCACACACCAGCCCCAGCATTTT	TRBV4-1	.	TRBJ1-5	TRBD1
CASSQERVGPGSSYEQYF	TGCGCCAGCAGCCAAGAAAGGGTCGGGCCAGGGTCATCCTACGAGCAGTACTTC	TRBV4-1	.	TRBJ2-7	.
CASSYRGTGELFF	TGTGCCAGCAGTTACAGAGGCACCGGGGAGCTGTTTTTT	TRBV6-6	.	TRBJ2-2	.
CASSLVGQGVRETQYF	TGTGCCAGCAGCTTAGTCGGACAGGGGGTACGAGAGACCCAGTACTTC	TRBV7-9	once	TRBJ2-5	TRBD1
CASSLEQNTGELFF	TGTGCCAGCAGCTTGGAACAGAACACCGGGGAGCTGTTTTTT	TRBV5-6	.	TRBJ2-2	.
CASRTTAGELFF	TGTGCCAGCAGAACCACGGCCGGGGAGCTGTTTTTT	TRBV12-3/TRBV12-4	.	TRBJ2-2	.
CASSPPQARIGSEQYF	TGTGCCAGCAGCCCGCCCCAAGCTCGTATCGGTTCCGAGCAGTACTTC	TRBV3-1/TRBV3-2	.	TRBJ2-7	.
CASSFTGGNTEAFF	TGTGCCAGCAGCTTTACAGGGGGTAACACTGAAGCTTTCTTT	TRBV7-3	.	TRBJ1-1	TRBD1
CASSLRETQYF	TGTGCCAGCAGCCTTCGGGAGACCCAGTACTTC	TRBV28	.	TRBJ2-5	.
CASSHSSGANEQFF	TGTGCCAGCAGCCACTCTAGCGGGGCGAATGAGCAGTTCTTC	TRBV3-1/TRBV3-2	.	TRBJ2-1	TRBD2
CASSSHLRGTDTQYF	TGCGCCAGCAGCTCACACCTGAGGGGGACAGATACGCAGTATTTT	TRBV5-1	.	TRBJ2-3	.
CASSLTTNYGYTF	TGTGCCAGCAGCTTAACTACTAACTATGGCTACACCTTC	TRBV13	.	TRBJ1-2	.
CASSEGRSGNTIYF	TGTGCCAGCAGCGAAGGGAGGTCTGGAAACACCATATATTTT	TRBV28	once	TRBJ1-3	.
CASSPNVLANTGELFF	TGTGCCAGCTCACCAAACGTACTAGCAAACACCGGGGAGCTGTTTTTT	TRBV18	.	TRBJ2-2	.
CASSDPGSSYNEQFF	TGTGCCAGCAGTGACCCCGGGAGCTCCTACAATGAGCAGTTCTTC	TRBV6-1	.	TRBJ2-1	.
CASSLAPDSGNTIYF	TGTGCCAGCAGCTTAGCTCCAGACTCTGGAAACACCATATATTTT	TRBV7-2	.	TRBJ1-3	.
CASSIGGASGELFF	TGTGCCAGCAGCATCGGGGGGGCATCAGGGGAGCTGTTTTTT	TRBV11-2	.	TRBJ2-2	TRBD2
CASSFNFGTEGGELFF	TGCGCCAGCAGCTTCAACTTCGGGACAGAAGGCGGGGAGCTGTTTTTT	TRBV5-1	.	TRBJ2-2	TRBD1
CASTYQPGADPPSPLHF	TGTGCCAGCACGTATCAGCCAGGGGCCGATCCTCCATCACCCCTCCACTTT	TRBV2	.	TRBJ1-6	.
CASSSGEGQETQYF	TGTGCCAGCAGTTCGGGGGAGGGGCAAGAGACCCAGTACTTC	TRBV2	.	TRBJ2-5	TRBD2
CASSLGRGGREAVYGYTF	TGTGCCAGCAGCTTAGGCCGTGGAGGCAGGGAGGCGGTATATGGCTACACCTTC	TRBV13	.	TRBJ1-2	.
CASAPGQGYGYTF	TGTGCTAGTGCACCTGGGCAGGGGTATGGCTACACCTTC	TRBV12-5	.	TRBJ1-2	.
CASSLDRGKGDTQYF	TGTGCCAGCAGCTTGGACAGGGGCAAAGGAGATACGCAGTATTTT	TRBV5-4	.	TRBJ2-3	TRBD1
CASRLRDRVYEQFF	TGTGCCAGCAGGTTAAGGGACAGGGTCTATGAGCAGTTCTTC	TRBV27	.	TRBJ2-1	TRBD1
CASTSQGTNTGELFF	TGTGCCAGCACGTCACAGGGTACGAACACCGGGGAGCTGTTTTTT	TRBV7-7	.	TRBJ2-2	.
CAISESGQGKETQYF	TGTGCCATCAGTGAGTCAGGGCAGGGGAAAGAGACCCAGTACTTC	TRBV10-3	once	TRBJ2-5	.
CASTRTENTEAFF	TGTGCCAGCACCAGGACAGAAAACACTGAAGCTTTCTTT	TRBV6-5	.	TRBJ1-1	.
CASRQRTFGGAFF	TGTGCCAGCAGACAGAGAACCTTCGGGGGAGCTTTCTTT	TRBV2	.	TRBJ1-1	.
CASSSGTASNEKLFF	TGTGCCAGCAGCTCGGGGACAGCTTCTAATGAAAAACTGTTTTTT	TRBV7-9	.	TRBJ1-4	TRBD1
CASSEIRLAGENTGELFF	TGCGCCAGCAGTGAGATTCGACTAGCGGGTGAAAACACCGGGGAGCTGTTTTTT	TRBV10-2	.	TRBJ2-2	TRBD2
CASSYGQSSGNTIYF	TGTGCCAGCAGCTACGGACAGAGCTCTGGAAACACCATATATTTT	TRBV5-5	.	TRBJ1-3	.
CASSGPRGENQPQHF	TGTGCCAGCAGCGGTCCTCGGGGGGAAAATCAGCCCCAGCATTTT	TRBV2	.	TRBJ1-5	.
CASSLSGPGNSPLHF	TGCGCCAGCAGCTTGAGCGGCCCGGGGAATTCACCCCTCCACTTT	TRBV5-1	once	TRBJ1-6	.
CASSTGFYNEQFF	TGTGCCAGCTCGACAGGGTTTTACAATGAGCAGTTCTTC	TRBV18	once	TRBJ2-1	TRBD1
CAWNDRGYEQYF	TGTGCCTGGAACGACAGGGGCTACGAGCAGTACTTC	TRBV30	.	TRBJ2-7	TRBD1
CASSPGTSGYNEQFF	TGTGCCAGCAGCCCCGGGACTAGCGGTTACAATGAGCAGTTCTTC	TRBV7-9	few	TRBJ2-1	TRBD2
CASSDRQGPQPQHF	TGTGCCAGCAGTGACCGACAGGGCCCTCAGCCCCAGCATTTT	TRBV6-1	once	TRBJ1-5	TRBD1
CSVQGARDNEQFF	TGCAGCGTCCAGGGGGCGCGTGACAATGAGCAGTTCTTC	TRBV29-1	.	TRBJ2-1	TRBD1
CAWSVGVQEKLFF	TGTGCCTGGAGTGTCGGGGTACAGGAAAAACTGTTTTTT	TRBV30	.	TRBJ1-4	.
CASSPIAGQGTYEQYF	TGTGCCAGCTCACCAATTGCGGGACAGGGAACCTACGAGCAGTACTTC	TRBV18	.	TRBJ2-7	TRBD1
CASSFRDFGRLGETQYF	TGCGCCAGCAGCTTTAGAGATTTCGGGAGACTGGGGGAGACCCAGTACTTC	TRBV5-1	.	TRBJ2-5	.
CASSPGLAEQYF	TGTGCCAGCAGTCCCGGACTAGCAGAGCAGTATTTT	TRBV12-3/TRBV12-4	.	TRBJ2-3	TRBD2
CASSTGTVHEQFF	TGTGCCAGCAGCACCGGGACAGTACATGAGCAGTTCTTC	TRBV5-6	.	TRBJ2-1	TRBD1
CASGVSGDRRRQFF	TGTGCCAGTGGGGTTAGCGGGGACCGACGGAGGCAGTTCTTC	TRBV2	.	TRBJ2-1	TRBD2
CASSVGLSSYEQYF	TGTGCCAGCAGCGTAGGACTAAGCTCCTACGAGCAGTACTTC	TRBV9	few	TRBJ2-7	.